These T cell receptor beta chains were read from a single sample in a study of CD8+ T cells in alopecia areata. Generated by immunoSEQ multiplex PCR, the TCRdb table keeps only in-frame clones and is missing some. The table lists 80,000 to 100,000 clones, 44% of them singletons. Sequences were derived from CD8+ T cells sorted from blood, sampled at week 24, from a patient treated with tofacitinib. These receptors all stem from a human donor with alopecia areata. Each CDR3 is given with its conserved first and last residue. D genes are given only for firm matches. The size field is filled for only some rows; it gives once, few, many or a size class.

TRBV27	NA	TRBD2	TRBJ2-7	CASSLTGGQYEQYF	TGTGCCAGCAGTTTAACGGGAGGGCAATACGAGCAGTACTTC
TRBV27	few	NA	TRBJ1-4	CASSFAGTNEKLFF	TGTGCCAGCAGTTTCGCAGGGACAAATGAAAAACTGTTTTTT
TRBV7-9	NA	NA	TRBJ2-7	CASSLVGGLGGQYF	TGTGCCAGCAGCTTAGTTGGAGGTCTCGGAGGGCAGTACTTC
TRBV7-2	NA	TRBD2	TRBJ2-1	CASSGGDTNEQFF	TGTGCCAGCAGCGGGGGGGATACCAATGAGCAGTTCTTC
TRBV29-1	few	NA	TRBJ2-5	CSVVDRKETQYF	TGCAGCGTCGTGGACAGAAAAGAGACCCAGTACTTC
TRBV6-1	NA	NA	TRBJ2-5	CASSPTGGVGETQYF	TGTGCCAGCTCCCCTACGGGTGGGGTTGGAGAGACCCAGTACTTC
TRBV7-2	NA	NA	TRBJ2-7	CASNPRRVSYEQYF	TGTGCCAGCAATCCTCGCCGCGTCTCCTACGAGCAGTACTTC
TRBV30	few	NA	TRBJ1-5	CAWSEDSLGSNQPQHF	TGTGCCTGGAGTGAGGACAGCTTGGGGAGCAATCAGCCCCAGCATTTT
TRBV7-9	NA	TRBD2	TRBJ2-3	CASSYIPGTSGSETDTQYF	TGTGCCAGCAGCTACATCCCCGGGACTAGCGGGAGTGAGACAGATACGCAGTATTTT
TRBV4-1	NA	NA	TRBJ2-5	CASSQDPTEETQYF	TGCGCCAGCAGCCAAGACCCGACAGAAGAGACCCAGTACTTC
TRBV9	NA	TRBD1	TRBJ2-7	CASSPSDRGYEQYF	TGTGCCAGCAGCCCCTCCGACAGGGGCTACGAGCAGTACTTC
TRBV4-1	NA	NA	TRBJ1-1	CASRVGARAFF	TGCGCCAGCCGGGTCGGGGCGCGAGCTTTCTTT
TRBV19	NA	NA	TRBJ2-1	CASSIVAELGGEQFF	TGTGCCAGTAGTATAGTTGCGGAGCTAGGGGGGGAGCAGTTCTTC
TRBV11-2	once	TRBD2	TRBJ2-3	CASSSFSGRGDTQYF	TGTGCCAGCAGCTCTTTTAGCGGGAGGGGAGATACGCAGTATTTT
TRBV6-1	NA	TRBD2	TRBJ2-1	CASNLAGGYNEQFF	TGTGCCAGCAACCTAGCGGGAGGTTACAATGAGCAGTTCTTC
TRBV28	few	TRBD2	TRBJ2-1	CASSHGTSGPSYNEQFF	TGTGCCAGCAGTCATGGGACTAGCGGGCCGAGCTACAATGAGCAGTTCTTC
TRBV4-1	once	NA	TRBJ1-2	CASSQEIHTGGDGYTF	TGCGCCAGCAGCCAAGAAATCCACACCGGGGGAGATGGCTACACCTTC
TRBV4-1	NA	TRBD2	TRBJ2-7	CASSQETGTSSYEQYF	TGCGCCAGCAGCCAAGAGACCGGGACTAGCTCCTACGAGCAGTACTTC
TRBV5-1	NA	NA	TRBJ2-5	CASSYENLETQYF	TGCGCCAGCAGCTATGAGAATTTAGAGACCCAGTACTTC
TRBV29-1	NA	NA	TRBJ1-1	CSVLHGPEAFF	TGCAGCGTCCTACACGGTCCGGAAGCTTTCTTT
TRBV19	few	NA	TRBJ2-1	CASSIGRGSYNEQFF	TGTGCCAGTAGTATCGGGCGGGGCTCCTACAATGAGCAGTTCTTC
TRBV28	few	TRBD2	TRBJ2-3	CASSPREGTDTQYF	TGTGCCAGCAGCCCCCGGGAGGGCACAGATACGCAGTATTTT
TRBV9	NA	NA	TRBJ1-4	CASSALGGSNEKLFF	TGTGCCAGCAGCGCGCTTGGGGGTTCTAATGAAAAACTGTTTTTT
TRBV30	NA	NA	TRBJ1-3	CASDRYSGNTIYF	TGTGCCTCCGACAGGTACTCTGGAAACACCATATATTTT
TRBV7-6	many	NA	TRBJ2-1	CASSRGQYNEQFF	TGTGCCAGCAGCCGAGGACAGTACAATGAGCAGTTCTTC
TRBV6-1	few	TRBD1	TRBJ1-5	CATEGAGQPQHF	TGTGCCACCGAGGGGGCGGGACAGCCCCAGCATTTT
TRBV4-1	NA	NA	TRBJ2-1	CASSQSGTNYNGQFF	TGCGCCAGCAGCCAAAGCGGGACAAACTACAATGGGCAGTTCTTC
TRBV9	NA	NA	TRBJ1-2	CASSRSGVDGYTF	TGTGCCAGCAGTCGATCAGGGGTGGATGGCTACACCTTC
TRBV20-1	NA	NA	TRBJ2-7	CSAKPVGHF	TGCAGTGCTAAACCGGTTGGACACTTC
TRBV29-1	NA	NA	TRBJ1-2	CSAVAPGYGYTF	TGCAGCGCCGTAGCCCCGGGGTATGGCTACACCTTC
TRBV5-4	NA	TRBD1	TRBJ2-1	CASNTGTGAYNEQFF	TGTGCCAGCAACACCGGGACAGGAGCCTACAATGAGCAGTTCTTC
TRBV7-9	few	NA	TRBJ2-7	CASSRAPGHLYEQYF	TGTGCCAGCAGTCGAGCCCCGGGACACTTATACGAGCAGTACTTC
TRBV7-9	once	TRBD2	TRBJ2-5	CAIGLAGAAETQYF	TGTGCCATAGGACTAGCGGGAGCGGCGGAGACCCAGTACTTC
TRBV6-6	NA	TRBD1	TRBJ2-1	CASRGQGQFF	TGTGCCAGCAGGGGACAGGGTCAGTTCTTC
TRBV7-3	NA	NA	TRBJ2-2	CASSSGTGELFF	TGTGCCAGCAGCTCTGGCACCGGGGAGCTGTTTTTT
TRBV6-1	NA	NA	TRBJ1-5	CASIPGLYSNQPQHF	TGTGCCAGCATTCCGGGACTGTATAGCAATCAGCCCCAGCATTTT
TRBV19	few	TRBD2	TRBJ2-7	CASSIGTSGTYEQYF	TGTGCCAGTAGTATCGGGACTAGCGGGACCTACGAGCAGTACTTC
TRBV29-1	NA	TRBD1	TRBJ1-2	CSVVGQELYTF	TGCAGCGTCGTGGGACAGGAGCTCTACACCTTC
TRBV4-2	NA	NA	TRBJ2-1	CASSPGSQLEQFF	TGTGCCAGCAGCCCGGGGTCTCAACTTGAGCAGTTCTTC
TRBV30	NA	NA	TRBJ2-2	CAWSVRPGTGELFF	TGTGCCTGGAGTGTACGACCAGGGACCGGGGAGCTGTTTTTT
TRBV13	NA	TRBD1	TRBJ1-3	CASSLGQGFAGNTIYF	TGTGCCAGCAGCCTGGGACAGGGATTTGCTGGAAACACCATATATTTT
TRBV9	NA	NA	TRBJ2-7	CASSAMTDEQYF	TGTGCCAGCAGCGCTATGACGGACGAGCAGTACTTC
TRBV28	NA	TRBD2	TRBJ2-1	CASSPGLATPLDEQFF	TGTGCCAGCAGTCCCGGACTAGCAACCCCTCTGGATGAGCAGTTCTTC
TRBV29-1	NA	TRBD1	TRBJ1-1	CSSGPGGTEAFF	TGCAGCAGCGGGCCAGGGGGCACTGAAGCTTTCTTT
TRBV19	NA	NA	TRBJ1-5	CASSIGGGRGIQPQHF	TGTGCCAGTAGTATCGGCGGGGGGCGCGGGATTCAGCCCCAGCATTTT
TRBV28	NA	NA	TRBJ2-2	CASTEAYAGELFF	TGTGCCAGCACTGAGGCCTACGCCGGGGAGCTGTTTTTT
TRBV2	NA	TRBD2	TRBJ2-7	CASSAPSGGDYEQYF	TGTGCCAGCAGCGCACCTAGCGGGGGTGACTACGAGCAGTACTTC
TRBV10-2	NA	NA	TRBJ2-7	CASSDSTRSSYEQYF	TGCGCCAGCAGTGATTCTACGCGGAGCTCCTACGAGCAGTACTTC
TRBV4-1	NA	NA	TRBJ2-7	CASSREETYEQYF	TGCGCCAGCAGCCGGGAGGAGACCTACGAGCAGTACTTC
TRBV6-1	NA	NA	TRBJ2-7	CASSERAVHEQYF	TGTGCCAGCAGTGAACGGGCAGTCCACGAGCAGTACTTC
TRBV11-2	NA	TRBD2	TRBJ2-1	CASSSRRAGVDEQFF	TGTGCCAGCAGCTCCCGGAGAGCGGGAGTGGATGAGCAGTTCTTC
TRBV4-1	NA	NA	TRBJ2-7	CASSQDPTSYEQYF	TGCGCCAGCAGCCAAGATCCAACCTCCTACGAGCAGTACTTC
TRBV29-1	NA	TRBD2	TRBJ2-7	CSVVLAGSYEQYF	TGCAGCGTTGTACTAGCGGGGTCCTACGAGCAGTACTTC
TRBV28	few	NA	TRBJ2-1	CAFGSSYNEQFF	TGTGCCTTCGGCAGCTCCTACAATGAGCAGTTCTTC
TRBV7-9	NA	NA	TRBJ2-1	CASSPRPFGNSYNEQFF	TGTGCCAGCAGCCCACGGCCGTTCGGGAACTCCTACAATGAGCAGTTCTTC